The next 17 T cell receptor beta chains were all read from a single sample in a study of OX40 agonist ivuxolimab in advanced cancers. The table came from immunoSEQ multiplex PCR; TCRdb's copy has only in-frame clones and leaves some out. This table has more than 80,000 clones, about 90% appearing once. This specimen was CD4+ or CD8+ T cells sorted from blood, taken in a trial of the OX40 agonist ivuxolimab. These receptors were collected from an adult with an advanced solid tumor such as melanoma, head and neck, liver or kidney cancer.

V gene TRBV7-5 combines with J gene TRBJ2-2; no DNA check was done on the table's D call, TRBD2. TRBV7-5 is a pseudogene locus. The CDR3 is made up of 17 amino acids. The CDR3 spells CARSLGNRDLVTGELFF. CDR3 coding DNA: TGTGCCAGAAGCTTAGGGAACCGGGACTTGGTTACCGGGGAGCTGTTTTTT.

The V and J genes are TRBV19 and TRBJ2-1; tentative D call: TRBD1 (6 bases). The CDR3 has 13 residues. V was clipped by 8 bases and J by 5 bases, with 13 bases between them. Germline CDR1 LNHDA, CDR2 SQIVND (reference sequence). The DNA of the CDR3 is TGTGCCAGTTTAGAACAGGGCCACAATGAGCAGTTCTTC. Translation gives CASLEQGHNEQFF.

The CDR3 loop is CASSQDGLRGYEQYF. CDR3 nucleotide sequence: TGCGCCAGCAGCCAAGATGGGTTGAGGGGCTACGAGCAGTACTTC. The genes are TRBV4-3 and TRBJ2-7, with D perhaps assigned TRBD1 or TRBD2 (5 bases each). V shed 0 bases and J shed 3 bases, with 12 bases lying between them. Germline CDR1 reads LGHNA; CDR2 reads YSLEER. The CDR3 covers 15 residues.

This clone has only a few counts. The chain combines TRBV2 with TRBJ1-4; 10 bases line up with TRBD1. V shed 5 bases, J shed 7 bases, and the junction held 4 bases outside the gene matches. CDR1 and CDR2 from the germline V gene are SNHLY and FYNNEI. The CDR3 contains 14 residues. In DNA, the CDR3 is TGTGCCAGCAGTACAGACAGGGGGCGTGAAAAACTGTTTTTT. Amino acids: CASSTDRGREKLFF.

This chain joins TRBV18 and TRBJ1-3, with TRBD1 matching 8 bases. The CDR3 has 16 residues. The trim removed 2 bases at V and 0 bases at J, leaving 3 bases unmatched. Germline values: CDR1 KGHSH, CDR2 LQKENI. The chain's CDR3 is CASSPRTGRSGNTIYF. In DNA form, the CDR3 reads TGTGCCAGCTCACCAAGGACAGGGCGCTCTGGAAACACCATATATTTT.

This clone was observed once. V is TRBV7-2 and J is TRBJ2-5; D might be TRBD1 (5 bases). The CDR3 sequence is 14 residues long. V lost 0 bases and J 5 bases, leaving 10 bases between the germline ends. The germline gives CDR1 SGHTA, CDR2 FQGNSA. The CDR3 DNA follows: TGTGCCAGCAGCTTAGCGTTCAGGGCGGAGACCCAGTACTTC. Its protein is CASSLAFRAETQYF.

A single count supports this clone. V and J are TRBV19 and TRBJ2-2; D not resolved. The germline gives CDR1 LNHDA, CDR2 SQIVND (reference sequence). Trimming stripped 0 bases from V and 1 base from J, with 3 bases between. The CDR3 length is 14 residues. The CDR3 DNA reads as TGTGCCAGTAGTATAGATCGGAACACCGGGGAGCTGTTTTTT. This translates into CASSIDRNTGELFF. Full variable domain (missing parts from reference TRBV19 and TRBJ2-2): DGGITQSPKYLFRKEGQNVTLSCEQNLNHDAMYWYRQDPGQGLRLIYYSQIVNDFQKGDIAEGYSVSREKKESFPLTVTSAQKNPTAFYLCASSIDRNTGELFFGEGSRLTVL.

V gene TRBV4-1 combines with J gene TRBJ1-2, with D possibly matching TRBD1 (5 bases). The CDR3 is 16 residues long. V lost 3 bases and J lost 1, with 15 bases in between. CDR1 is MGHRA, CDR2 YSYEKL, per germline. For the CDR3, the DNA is TGCGCCAGCAGCCATACCCCAGCCGGGGGTAACTATGGCTACACCTTC. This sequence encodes CASSHTPAGGNYGYTF.

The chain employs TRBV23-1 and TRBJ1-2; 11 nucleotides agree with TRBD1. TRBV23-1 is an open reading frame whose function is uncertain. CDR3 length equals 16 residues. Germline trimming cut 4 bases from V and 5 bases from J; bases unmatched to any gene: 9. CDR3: CASSPRTGGGYYGYTF. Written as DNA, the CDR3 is TGCGCCAGCAGTCCTCGGACAGGGGGCGGGTATTATGGCTACACCTTC.

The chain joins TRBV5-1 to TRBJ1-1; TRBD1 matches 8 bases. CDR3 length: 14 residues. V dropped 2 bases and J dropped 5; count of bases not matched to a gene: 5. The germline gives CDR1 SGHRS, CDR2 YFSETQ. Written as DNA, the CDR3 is TGCGCCAGCAGCTTTCAGGGGGCAGGTACTGAAGCTTTCTTT. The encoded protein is CASSFQGAGTEAFF.

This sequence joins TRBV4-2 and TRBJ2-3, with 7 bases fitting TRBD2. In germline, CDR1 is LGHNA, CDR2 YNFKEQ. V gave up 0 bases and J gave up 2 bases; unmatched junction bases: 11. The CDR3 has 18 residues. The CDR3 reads CASSQDLAASGATDTQYF. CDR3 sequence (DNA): TGTGCCAGCAGCCAAGATTTAGCGGCTAGCGGTGCCACAGATACGCAGTATTTT.

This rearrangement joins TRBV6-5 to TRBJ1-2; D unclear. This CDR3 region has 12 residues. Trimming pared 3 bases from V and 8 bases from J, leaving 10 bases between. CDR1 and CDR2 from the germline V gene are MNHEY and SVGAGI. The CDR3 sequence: CASSYGNLGYTF. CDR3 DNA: TGTGCCAGCAGTTATGGGAACCTCGGCTACACCTTC.

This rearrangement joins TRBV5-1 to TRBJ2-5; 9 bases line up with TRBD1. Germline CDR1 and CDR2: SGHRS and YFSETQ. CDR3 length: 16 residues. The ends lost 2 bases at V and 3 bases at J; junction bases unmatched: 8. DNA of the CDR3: TGCGCCAGCAGCTTTCCCGTTGGGACAGGGAAAGAGACCCAGTACTTC. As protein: CASSFPVGTGKETQYF.

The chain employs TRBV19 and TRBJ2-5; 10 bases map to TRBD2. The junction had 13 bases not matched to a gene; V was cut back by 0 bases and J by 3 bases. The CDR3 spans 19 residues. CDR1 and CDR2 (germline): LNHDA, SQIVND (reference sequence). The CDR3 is CASSIDPPKGSGRKETQYF. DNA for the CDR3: TGTGCCAGTAGTATAGACCCCCCTAAGGGTAGCGGGAGGAAAGAGACCCAGTACTTC.

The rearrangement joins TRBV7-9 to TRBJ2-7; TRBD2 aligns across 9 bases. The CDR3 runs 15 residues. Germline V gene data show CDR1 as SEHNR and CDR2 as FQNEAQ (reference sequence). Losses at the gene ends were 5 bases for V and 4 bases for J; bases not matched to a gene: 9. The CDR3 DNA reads TGTGCCAGCAGCGGAACCGGGACTAGCTCATACGAGCAGTACTTC. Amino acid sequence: CASSGTGTSSYEQYF.

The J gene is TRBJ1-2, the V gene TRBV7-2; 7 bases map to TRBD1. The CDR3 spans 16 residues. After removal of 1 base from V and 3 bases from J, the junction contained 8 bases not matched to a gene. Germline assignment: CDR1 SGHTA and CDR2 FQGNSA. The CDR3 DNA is TGTGCCAGCAGCTTAGGGCCGGCCAGGGGGTACTATGGCTACACCTTC. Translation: CASSLGPARGYYGYTF. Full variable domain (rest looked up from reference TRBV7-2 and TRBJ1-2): GAGVSQSPSNKVTEKGKDVELRCDPISGHTALYWYRQSLGQGLEFLIYFQGNSAPDKSGLPSDRFSAERTGGSVSTLTIQRTQQEDSAVYLCASSLGPARGYYGYTFGSGTRLTVV.

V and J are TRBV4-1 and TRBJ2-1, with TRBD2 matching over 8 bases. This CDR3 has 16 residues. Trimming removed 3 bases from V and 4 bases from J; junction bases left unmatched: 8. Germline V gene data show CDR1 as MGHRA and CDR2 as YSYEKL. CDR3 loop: CASSQPREGPYNEQFF. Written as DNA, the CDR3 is TGCGCCAGCAGCCAGCCCCGGGAGGGCCCATACAATGAGCAGTTCTTC.